This is a list of T cell receptor beta chains from one sample in a study of T cell responses to AZD1222 COVID-19 vaccine. Sequencing was performed with immunoSEQ multiplex PCR; in TCRdb, only in-frame clones are kept and a portion is missing. The sample lists over 95,000 clones; about 88% were seen once. Material: peripheral blood, obtained 28 days after the second AZD1222 dose. These receptors were collected from an adult who received the AZD1222 COVID-19 vaccine. CDR3s include the opening cysteine and the closing phenylalanine or tryptophan. Each record gives: J gene, clone size, D gene, V gene, CDR3 DNA, CDR3 protein. D genes are given only for firm matches. Expanded clones get a size class; other rows say once, few or many, or leave the size out.

j_gene: TRBJ1-5
abundance: -
d_gene: TRBD1
v_gene: TRBV5-5
CDR3nt: TGTGCCAGCAGCGCTCAGACAGGGGCCTTATATCAGCCCCAGCATTTT
CDR3aa: CASSAQTGALYQPQHF

j_gene: TRBJ1-2
abundance: few
d_gene: TRBD1
v_gene: TRBV24-1
CDR3nt: TGTGCCACCAGTGGTACAGGGGACGGCTACACCTTC
CDR3aa: CATSGTGDGYTF

j_gene: TRBJ1-1
abundance: -
d_gene: -
v_gene: TRBV5-1
CDR3nt: TGCGCCAGCAGTACCGGAAGAGGGGACCCTGAAGCTTTCTTT
CDR3aa: CASSTGRGDPEAFF

j_gene: TRBJ1-5
abundance: once
d_gene: -
v_gene: TRBV18
CDR3nt: TGTGCCAGCTCGCCTCTTGGAGGAGCAAATCAGCCCCAGCATTTT
CDR3aa: CASSPLGGANQPQHF

j_gene: TRBJ1-1
abundance: -
d_gene: -
v_gene: TRBV10-3
CDR3nt: TGTGCCATCAGTCGACAGGTTAACACTGAAGCTTTCTTT
CDR3aa: CAISRQVNTEAFF

j_gene: TRBJ1-1
abundance: -
d_gene: TRBD1
v_gene: TRBV5-4
CDR3nt: TGTGCCAGCAGCTTGTCGGGACAGGGGGCCTCTGAAGCTTTCTTT
CDR3aa: CASSLSGQGASEAFF

j_gene: TRBJ2-5
abundance: -
d_gene: -
v_gene: TRBV3-1/TRBV3-2
CDR3nt: TGTGCCAGCAGCCAAGGAGGGGTCGGAGAGACCCAGTACTTC
CDR3aa: CASSQGGVGETQYF

j_gene: TRBJ1-1
abundance: -
d_gene: -
v_gene: TRBV11-3
CDR3nt: TGTGCCAGCAGCTTAGCGGGGCATTCTGAAGCTTTCTTT
CDR3aa: CASSLAGHSEAFF

j_gene: TRBJ2-2
abundance: -
d_gene: -
v_gene: TRBV4-1
CDR3nt: TGCGCCAGCAGCCAAGGGTGGTCAACCGGGGAGCTGTTTTTT
CDR3aa: CASSQGWSTGELFF

j_gene: TRBJ1-3
abundance: -
d_gene: -
v_gene: TRBV29-1
CDR3nt: TGCAGCGTTGAGGGCAGGGGTGGAAACACCATATATTTT
CDR3aa: CSVEGRGGNTIYF

j_gene: TRBJ1-6
abundance: -
d_gene: TRBD1
v_gene: TRBV11-2
CDR3nt: TGTGCCAGCAGTTCCGGGACAGGGGGCTCACCCCTCCACTTT
CDR3aa: CASSSGTGGSPLHF

j_gene: TRBJ1-2
abundance: -
d_gene: TRBD1
v_gene: TRBV9
CDR3nt: TGTGCCAGCAGCTCAGGACAGGGGGGTGACTATGGCTACACCTTC
CDR3aa: CASSSGQGGDYGYTF

j_gene: TRBJ2-5
abundance: -
d_gene: TRBD2
v_gene: TRBV18
CDR3nt: TGTGCCAGCTCAACCGGGACTAGCGGGTTTTGGTCGTACCAAGAGACCCAGTACTTC
CDR3aa: CASSTGTSGFWSYQETQYF

j_gene: TRBJ2-1
abundance: -
d_gene: TRBD2
v_gene: TRBV5-1
CDR3nt: TGCGCCAGCAGCTTTACTACTAGCGGGATATGGAATGAGCAGTTCTTC
CDR3aa: CASSFTTSGIWNEQFF

j_gene: TRBJ1-1
abundance: -
d_gene: -
v_gene: TRBV28
CDR3nt: TGTGCCAGCAGTTTACGGGGGGACACTGAAGCTTTCTTT
CDR3aa: CASSLRGDTEAFF

j_gene: TRBJ1-3
abundance: once
d_gene: TRBD1
v_gene: TRBV20-1
CDR3nt: TGCAGTGCTAGTTCGACAGGGCACTCTGGAAACACCATATATTTT
CDR3aa: CSASSTGHSGNTIYF

j_gene: TRBJ2-1
abundance: -
d_gene: TRBD2
v_gene: TRBV10-3
CDR3nt: TGTGCCATCAGTGAGTCGGGACTAGCCGAGGTGGGGTTCTTC
CDR3aa: CAISESGLAEVGFF

j_gene: TRBJ2-7
abundance: -
d_gene: -
v_gene: TRBV2
CDR3nt: TGTGCCAGCAGTCTCCGGGCCATGAGCTCCTACGAGCAGTACTTC
CDR3aa: CASSLRAMSSYEQYF

j_gene: TRBJ1-2
abundance: medium-sized
d_gene: -
v_gene: TRBV12-3/TRBV12-4
CDR3nt: TGTGCCAGCAGTTTAGCGCAGGAAAGTTACACCTTC
CDR3aa: CASSLAQESYTF

j_gene: TRBJ1-1
abundance: -
d_gene: TRBD1
v_gene: TRBV5-1
CDR3nt: TGCGCCAGCAGCTCGGGACAGCCGAACACTGAAGCTTTCTTT
CDR3aa: CASSSGQPNTEAFF

j_gene: TRBJ1-6
abundance: once
d_gene: -
v_gene: TRBV6-5
CDR3nt: TGTGCCAGCAGTACCGGGATATATAATTCACCCCTCCACTTT
CDR3aa: CASSTGIYNSPLHF

j_gene: TRBJ2-7
abundance: -
d_gene: -
v_gene: TRBV7-3
CDR3nt: TGTGCCAGCAGCCCTGTGGGGGTTAACGAGCAGTACTTC
CDR3aa: CASSPVGVNEQYF

j_gene: TRBJ1-2
abundance: -
d_gene: TRBD1
v_gene: TRBV5-1
CDR3nt: TGCGCCAGTACGAGGACAGGGGGATCCTATGGCTACACCTTC
CDR3aa: CASTRTGGSYGYTF

j_gene: TRBJ2-3
abundance: -
d_gene: TRBD1
v_gene: TRBV18
CDR3nt: TGTGCCAGCTCACCTCCCGGGACAGCTTCATCAGATACGCAGTATTTT
CDR3aa: CASSPPGTASSDTQYF

j_gene: TRBJ2-5
abundance: -
d_gene: -
v_gene: TRBV6-5
CDR3nt: TGTGCCAGCAGGGTGACGGGTACAGAGACCCAGTACTTC
CDR3aa: CASRVTGTETQYF

j_gene: TRBJ2-5
abundance: -
d_gene: -
v_gene: TRBV5-4
CDR3nt: TGTGCCAGCAGCCCGTTAGCGGAGGGCGGGGAGACCCAGTACTTC
CDR3aa: CASSPLAEGGETQYF

j_gene: TRBJ1-1
abundance: -
d_gene: TRBD1
v_gene: TRBV19
CDR3nt: TGTGCCAGTAGTATTGGGGTAGGACAGGGGAAGACTGAAGCTTTCTTT
CDR3aa: CASSIGVGQGKTEAFF